The present T cell receptor beta chain was sequenced within a study of blood T cell repertoires in COVID-19. The CDR3 contains 15 residues. Between the trimmed V and J ends, which lost 2 bases and 6 bases, there was a span of 17 bases. Germline lookup yields CDR1 SGHNT and CDR2 YYREEE (reference sequence). Per the study methods: Amplifying reference gene primers gave estimates of nucleated cell counts. The table came from immunoSEQ multiplex PCR; TCRdb's copy has only in-frame clones and leaves some out. The V and J calls and clone size were taken over from that table, and D and trimming were inferred from the DNA. This sample has 150,000 to 200,000 clones, with about 91% found just once. Assignment of participants to cohorts was predicated upon participant-reported clinical history.

The receptor was isolated from a woman in her thirties or forties with acute COVID-19. The chain recombines TRBV5-4 with TRBJ1-2; D perhaps matches TRBD1 (6 bases). The sample was PBMCs or T cells enriched from blood (not recorded which). The CDR3 bases are TGTGCCAGCAGCTTACCGCAGGGGCTTGAAGATGGCTACACCTTC. Translating gives CASSLPQGLEDGYTF.